The next 22 T cell receptor beta chains were all read from a single sample in a study of beta chain features in type 1 diabetes. Study-level findings and limits: Type 1 diabetes patients had moderately but significantly shorter TCRB CDR3s in all four CD4+ subsets.

The entirety of the isolated RNA underwent reverse transcription, so expressed TCRB transcripts were sequenced. Method: immunoSEQ multiplex PCR; TCRdb's copy keeps in-frame clones and lacks some. The sample has 25,000 to 35,000 clones, roughly 61% seen once. No antigens are known for them. Sequenced input: Tregs from blood. These receptors were collected from a woman younger than 45 with type 1 diabetes.

V usage is TRBV30 and J usage is TRBJ1-2; tentatively, D is TRBD1 (6 bases). The CDR3 length is 12 residues. Trimming took off 5 bases at V and 7 bases at J, with 14 bases between the two ends. In germline, CDR1 is GTSNPN, CDR2 SVGIG (reference sequence). This chain's CDR3 is CAWVSGGSGYTF. DNA of the CDR3: TGTGCCTGGGTCTCGGGGGGCAGTGGCTACACCTTC. Looking up the rest from reference TRBV30 and TRBJ1-2 gives the full variable domain: SQTIHQWPATLVQPVGSPLSLECTVEGTSNPNLYWYRQAAGRGLQLLFYSVGIGQISSEVPQNLSASRPQDRQFILSSKKLLLSDSGFYLCAWVSGGSGYTFGSGTRLTVV.

The J gene is TRBJ1-1, the V gene TRBV5-1; D gene ambiguous. The CDR3 extends over 14 amino acids. The germline CDR1 and CDR2 sequences are SGHRS and YFSETQ. The V gene lost 0 bases and the J gene lost 3 bases, with 9 bases spanning the gap. This chain's CDR3 is CASSLGDGDTEAFF. DNA for the CDR3: TGCGCCAGCAGCTTGGGAGATGGAGACACTGAAGCTTTCTTT.

The gene calls are TRBV5-1 and TRBJ2-1, with 7 bases lining up with TRBD1. Per germline, CDR1 SGHRS and CDR2 YFSETQ. V trimming: 0 bases; J trimming: 7 bases; junction bases outside the gene matches: 10. The CDR3 loop spans 16 amino acids. CDR3 in DNA: TGCGCCAGCAGCTTGGCCATAGGGGGCCTTGGGAATGAGCAGTTCTTC. Translating it yields CASSLAIGGLGNEQFF. Supplemented by reference TRBV5-1 and TRBJ2-1, the full variable domain reads KAGVTQTPRYLIKTRGQQVTLSCSPISGHRSVSWYQQTPGQGLQFLFEYFSETQRNKGNFPGRFSGRQFSNSRSEMNVSTLELGDSALYLCASSLAIGGLGNEQFFGPGTRLTVL.

The rearrangement links TRBV6-1 to TRBJ2-6; the match to TRBD1 covers 7 bases. With 6 bases clipped from V and 4 bases from J, the junction kept 3 bases outside the gene matches. Germline assignment: CDR1 MNHNS and CDR2 SASEGT. The CDR3 is 14 amino acids. This CDR3 reads CASRDREGANVLTF. DNA of the CDR3: TGTGCCAGCAGAGACAGGGAAGGGGCCAACGTCCTGACTTTC.

This clone was counted only a few times. The V call is TRBV6-5, the J call TRBJ1-4; D uncertain. The CDR3 sequence is 14 residues long. V was cut by 0 bases and J by 6 bases, with 8 bases left in between. Germline-derived CDR1 and CDR2 are MNHEY and SVGAGI. The CDR3 nucleotides are TGTGCCAGCAGTTACTCGAACGGAGATGAAAAACTGTTTTTT. The encoded protein is CASSYSNGDEKLFF.

J is TRBJ2-7 and V is TRBV7-6, with TRBD2 identical over 9 bases. V lost 5 bases to trimming and J lost 0 bases; unmatched junction nucleotides: 8. The CDR3 is made up of 16 amino acids. CDR1 and CDR2 (germline): SGHVS, FNYEAQ. The CDR3 DNA follows: TGTGCCAGCAGCAGATGGACTAGCGAGAGCTCCTACGAGCAGTACTTC. This translates into CASSRWTSESSYEQYF.

V gene TRBV5-1 combines with J gene TRBJ1-1; 7 bases match TRBD1. This CDR3 is 15 amino acids long. J gave up 6 bases and V 4 bases, and 12 bases lay outside the gene matches. Looked up from germline, CDR1 is SGHRS and CDR2 is YFSETQ. CDR3 bases: TGCGCCAGCAGCACACAGGGGAGGTTAAGCCCTGAAGCTTTCTTT. It translates to CASSTQGRLSPEAFF.

The table lists this clone with a count of one. The V call is TRBV11-2, the J call TRBJ1-2; 8 bases are a match to TRBD1. The V segment lost 3 bases and the J segment 8 bases; nucleotides outside the gene matches: 2. The CDR3 covers 12 residues. Germline CDR1 and CDR2: SGHAT and FQNNGV. The CDR3: CASSLTGVGYTF. In DNA form, the CDR3 reads TGTGCCAGCAGCTTGACAGGGGTAGGCTACACCTTC.

This CDR3 is CASSPSPSTDTQYF. The CDR3 region has the DNA TGTGCCAGCAGCCCCAGTCCTAGCACAGATACGCAGTATTTT. This rearrangement joins TRBV11-2 to TRBJ2-3; D uncertain. From germline, CDR1 is SGHAT and CDR2 FQNNGV. The CDR3 is 14 amino acids. V lost 5 bases to trimming and J lost 0 bases, with 9 bases between them.

This chain joins TRBV28 and TRBJ2-7, with D unresolved. CDR1 MDHEN and CDR2 SYDVKM come from the germline V gene. Trimming cost V 3 bases and J 1 base, with 7 bases left between them. This CDR3 is built from 13 residues. CDR3 sequence reads: CASSFHGSYEQYF. CDR3 bases: TGTGCCAGCAGTTTTCACGGGTCCTACGAGCAGTACTTC.

This clone was counted only a few times. This chain connects TRBV10-2 to TRBJ1-5, with TRBD1 identical over 7 bases. This CDR3 comprises 15 residues. Trimming removed 4 bases from V and 2 bases from J; junction bases left unmatched: 5. CDR1 is WSHSY and CDR2 is SAAADI in the germline V gene. The CDR3 region is CASSGRQGGNQPQHF. Here the CDR3 DNA reads TGCGCCAGCAGTGGCCGACAGGGTGGCAATCAGCCCCAGCATTTT.

The chain couples TRBV18 to TRBJ1-6; 7 bases fit TRBD1. The CDR3 extends over 15 amino acids. With V trimmed by 3 bases and J by 8 bases, 7 bases remained unmatched. CDR1 is KGHSH, CDR2 LQKENI, per germline. As DNA, the CDR3 is TGTGCCAGCTCACCCCGGACAGGCACGGATTCACCCCTCCACTTT. Encoded protein: CASSPRTGTDSPLHF.

This clone appeared a few times. This CDR3 is CASTRRDTQYF. CDR3 in DNA: TGTGCCAGCACTAGGAGGGATACGCAGTATTTT. This rearrangement joins TRBV2 to TRBJ2-3; perhaps TRBD2 as D (5 bases). The V end was cut by 7 bases, the J end by 6 bases, with 8 bases between. This CDR3 is 11 amino acids long. The V gene's germline CDR1 is SNHLY and CDR2 FYNNEI.

The V and J genes are TRBV29-1 and TRBJ2-7; 14 bases are shared with TRBD2. V was pared by 8 bases and J by 4 bases, with 10 bases of the junction left unmatched. Germline values: CDR1 SQVTM, CDR2 ANQGSEA. The CDR3 contains 15 residues. CDR3 DNA: TGCAGCTACACTCCGGGACTAGCGGGGGCTTACGAGCAGTACTTC. This codes for CSYTPGLAGAYEQYF.

This clone rates as medium-sized (0.01 to 0.1%). The chain joins TRBV10-2 to TRBJ1-5, with D tentatively TRBD1 (5 bases). Trimming shortened V by 2 bases and J by 6 bases, and 11 bases separated the two germline ends. This CDR3 is 14 amino acids long. CDR1 WSHSY and CDR2 SAAADI come from the germline V gene. The CDR3 nucleotides are TGCGCCAGCAGTGAGACGGAAGGGGTTCAGCCCCAGCATTTT. The encoded protein is CASSETEGVQPQHF.

V usage is TRBV5-1 and J usage is TRBJ2-1; maybe TRBD1 (6 bases). CDR3 length: 16 residues. V lost 3 bases to trimming and J lost 0 bases, with 13 bases between them. Germline values: CDR1 SGHRS, CDR2 YFSETQ. CDR3 DNA sequence: TGCGCCAGCAGCTCGCGGACAGCCAGCTCCTACAATGAGCAGTTCTTC. Protein: CASSSRTASSYNEQFF.

This clone was seen only a few times. V usage is TRBV6-6 and J usage is TRBJ1-5; D perhaps matches TRBD1 (5 bases). The CDR3 spans 14 residues. CDR1 is MNHNY, CDR2 SVGAGI, per germline (reference sequence). V was cut by 6 bases and J by 3 bases, with 12 bases left in between. The CDR3: CASRSAGPNQPQHF. In DNA form, the CDR3 reads TGTGCCAGCAGGTCAGCGGGGCCCAATCAGCCCCAGCATTTT.

The V and J genes are TRBV28 and TRBJ2-1, with 7 positions matching TRBD1. With 5 bases clipped from V and 4 bases from J, the junction kept 8 bases outside the gene matches. Germline-derived CDR1 and CDR2 are MDHEN and SYDVKM. This CDR3 has 15 amino acids. CDR3 coding DNA: TGTGCCAGCAGTACCACAGGGGATGGGTACAATGAGCAGTTCTTC. It is translated as CASSTTGDGYNEQFF. Using reference TRBV28 and TRBJ2-1 for the parts outside the CDR3, the full variable domain is DVKVTQSSRYLVKRTGEKVFLECVQDMDHENMFWYRQDPGLGLRLIYFSYDVKMKEKGDIPEGYSVSREKKERFSLILESASTNQTSMYLCASSTTGDGYNEQFFGPGTRLTVL.

The chain combines TRBV18 with TRBJ2-3; D unresolved. Trimming shortened V by 3 bases and J by 2 bases, and 3 bases separated the two germline ends. This CDR3 is 12 amino acids long. From germline, CDR1 is KGHSH and CDR2 LQKENI. The CDR3 loop is CASSPSTDTQYF. CDR3 DNA: TGTGCCAGCTCACCCTCCACAGATACGCAGTATTTT.

This sequence joins TRBV9 and TRBJ1-1; D gene ambiguous. Trimming removed 6 bases at V and 1 base at J, with 13 bases between. The CDR3 is 14 amino acids. Per germline, CDR1 SGDLS and CDR2 YYNGEE. CDR3 bases: TGTGCCAGCAAGAGGGAGGACGGGAACACTGAAGCTTTCTTT. Protein sequence: CASKREDGNTEAFF.

The CDR3 reads CASSEGQASSYEQYF. DNA for the CDR3: TGTGCCAGCAGTGAGGGACAGGCGAGCTCCTACGAGCAGTACTTC. V is TRBV25-1 and J is TRBJ2-7; 8 bases fit TRBD1. The V gene end was trimmed by 3 bases and the J gene end by 0 bases; junction bases not matched to a gene: 4. This CDR3 has 15 residues. The V gene's germline CDR1 is MGHDK and CDR2 SYGVNS.

The chain employs TRBV18 and TRBJ2-5; 9 bases fit TRBD1. This CDR3 has 13 amino acids. Unmatched junction bases numbered 2, after V lost 4 bases and J lost 5 bases. Looked up from germline, CDR1 is KGHSH and CDR2 is LQKENI. The CDR3 coding sequence is TGTGCCAGCTCACGACAGGGGGGTGAGACCCAGTACTTC. This sequence encodes CASSRQGGETQYF.